What follows is one T cell receptor (beta chain) and its context. No cognate antigen has been identified for it. Nothing much larger sits one base from this clone, and base qualities are not available. The source of the sample is a study of blood T cell repertoires in COVID-19 (dated by TCRdb to the early 2020s). With regard to the full study: The collaborator samples originated in the United States, Italy and Spain and spanned the acute and convalescent phases of COVID-19. The prospective study material was composed of cDNA or gDNA derived from T cells, B-cell-depleted T cells, or PBMCs. The repertoires were made available in a free public database intended to serve as a resource for research on the immune response to SARS-CoV-2. The samples were drawn from two sources: the first 160 participants of the ongoing ImmuneRACE study, and 1,200 or so subjects contributed by 6 global collaborators. The sample metadata nearly always contained a de-identified subject ID, COVID-19 status, age in years and sex. Deeply sampled blood TCRbeta repertoires from subjects exposed to, actively infected with, or recovered from COVID-19 were included in the dataset. Where HLA class I and class II types were available, the types were taken from metadata supplied by the sample provider, not from assay-based typing. Beyond this particular receptor, the publication reports: How much clinical and demographic metadata was included differed by source and by participant, and the metadata was provided uncurated.

Collaborating institutions collected whole blood in K2EDTA tubes following their own protocols. For TCRbeta analysis, collaborator samples were shipped as frozen whole blood, as isolated PBMCs, or as DNA extracted from either sample type. As encoded in the germline V gene, CDR1 is SQVTM while CDR2 is ANQGSEA. Including the terminal cysteine and phenylalanine, the CDR3 comprises 12 residues. The retained sequence is limited to the CDR3, 36 bases, with the frame set at the first base. V is shortened by 5 bases, J by 4 bases, and the region joining them spans 12 bases. TCRbeta CDR3 regions were amplified from genomic DNA using the immunoSEQ Assay, a bias-controlled multiplex PCR. The paper's data handling went like this. The number of nucleated cells in each sample was estimated by amplification of reference gene primers within the assay. Sequence reads were collapsed and filtered to measure the absolute abundance of every unique TCRbeta CDR3 rearrangement. For each sample, productive Simpson clonality was calculated as the square root of Simpson's diversity index across productive rearrangements. TCRdb mirrors the immuneACCESS table, restricted to in-frame sequences. Some clones are absent from its copies; in checked studies, under half trace to an unresolved V gene, and the reason for the others is unknown. V and J calls plus clone size are reproduced from that table; the DNA served to infer D and trimming. The sample table shows more than 20,000 clones, and roughly 80% are seen once. Clones ranked in the top ten supply 9.5% to 15% of the sample.

This clonotype originated in a man aged 55 to 70 with active COVID-19. This chain is built from TRBV29-1 and TRBJ2-7; perhaps TRBD1 is the D gene, with 7 bases matching. Sequencing input: peripheral blood. At the DNA level, the sequence is TGCAGCGTTCAGGAGGGGGCTTACGAGCAGTACTTC. Its protein product is CSVQEGAYEQYF.